The 28 T cell receptor beta chains listed next were all sequenced from one sample in a study of control samples from healthy donors and cancer patients. Libraries were prepared by immunoSEQ multiplex PCR; TCRdb keeps only in-frame clonotypes and omits some of them. The sample gives about 120,000 clones, approximately 90% of which show up once; over 2% is in the top ten. Sequenced input: blood. The receptors shown here come from a woman aged 70 to 79 in good health.

This chain uses TRBV15 with TRBJ2-7, with D possibly being TRBD2 (5 bases). The V gene lost 0 bases and the J gene lost 1 base, with 7 bases spanning the gap. CDR1 and CDR2 from the germline V gene are LNHNV and YYDKDF (reference sequence). This CDR3 contains 14 residues. This CDR3 is CATSRDRRSYEQYF. DNA for the CDR3: TGTGCCACCAGCAGAGATAGGAGGTCCTACGAGCAGTACTTC.

This chain links TRBV20-1 with TRBJ2-5; D is undetermined. CDR1 DFQATT and CDR2 SNEGSKA come from the germline V gene (reference sequence). This CDR3 has 10 residues. The ends were cut back, 3 bases at V and 5 bases at J, with 4 bases in the middle. CDR3 nucleotides: TGCAGTGCTAGCGAGGAGACCCAGTACTTC. Protein product: CSASEETQYF.

This chain joins TRBV5-5 and TRBJ1-4; possible D gene TRBD1, 6 bases. In germline, CDR1 is SGHKS, CDR2 YYEKEE (reference sequence). The V gene lost 4 bases and the J gene lost 4 bases, with 14 bases spanning the gap. The length of the CDR3 is 15 residues. This CDR3 reads CASSADSLLNEKLFF. In DNA, the CDR3 is TGTGCCAGCAGCGCGGACAGTCTGCTTAATGAAAAACTGTTTTTT. Supplemented by reference TRBV5-5 and TRBJ1-4, the full variable domain reads DAGVTQSPTHLIKTRGQQVTLRCSPISGHKSVSWYQQVLGQGPQFIFQYYEKEERGRGNFPDRFSARQFPNYSSELNVNALLLGDSALYLCASSADSLLNEKLFFGSGTQLSVL.

J is TRBJ2-7 and V is TRBV3-1 (or the pseudogene TRBV3-2); D might be TRBD2 (6 bases). In germline, CDR1 is LGHDT, CDR2 YNNKEL (reference sequence). CDR3 length: 16 residues. V was shortened by 4 bases and J by 0 bases, with 16 bases between the two germline ends. As DNA, the CDR3 is TGTGCCAGCAGCCCCCCATCCGGGGGAGTCTCCTACGAGCAGTACTTC. Translation gives CASSPPSGGVSYEQYF.

The genes are TRBV3-1 (or the pseudogene TRBV3-2) and TRBJ1-1; D uncertain. Germline assignment: CDR1 LGHDT and CDR2 YNNKEL (reference sequence). Trimming left V 3 bases short and J 1 base short, with 0 bases between. CDR3 length equals 11 residues. DNA for the CDR3: TGTGCCAGCAGCCAGAACACTGAAGCTTTCTTT. It yields the protein CASSQNTEAFF.

The J gene is TRBJ2-3, the V gene TRBV5-1; 8 nucleotides match TRBD1. The germline V gene encodes CDR1 SGHRS and CDR2 YFSETQ. CDR3 length equals 15 residues. The ends lost 0 bases at V and 4 bases at J; junction bases unmatched: 4. CDR3 sequence: CASSLVAGGPDTQYF. The CDR3 DNA follows: TGCGCCAGCAGCTTGGTGGCAGGGGGCCCAGATACGCAGTATTTT.

The V call is TRBV5-1, the J call TRBJ1-2; maybe TRBD1 (6 bases). Trimming stripped 4 bases from V and 0 bases from J, with 13 bases between. CDR1 is SGHRS and CDR2 is YFSETQ in the germline V gene. This CDR3 region has 15 residues. The CDR3 nucleotides are TGCGCCAGCAGCCCGGGCGCAGGGGCTAACTATGGCTACACCTTC. Translating it yields CASSPGAGANYGYTF.

This clone appeared a few times. The rearrangement links TRBV2 to TRBJ1-2; 7 bases line up with TRBD1. The germline V gene has CDR1 SNHLY and CDR2 FYNNEI. The CDR3 runs to 15 residues. After removal of 3 bases from V and 5 bases from J, the junction contained 9 bases not matched to a gene. The CDR3 DNA reads TGTGCCAGCAGTGATAACCCCAGGGGGGTGTATGGCTACACCTTC. Residues: CASSDNPRGVYGYTF.

The chain joins TRBV7-2 to TRBJ2-1, with TRBD2 matching over 8 bases. Germline lookup yields CDR1 SGHTA and CDR2 FQGNSA. V lost 5 bases, J lost 9 bases, and 6 bases stayed unmatched. The CDR3 extends over 13 amino acids. CDR3 region: CASSPTSDGEQFF. For the CDR3, the DNA is TGTGCCAGCAGCCCGACTAGCGATGGTGAGCAGTTCTTC. Looking up the rest from reference TRBV7-2 and TRBJ2-1 gives the full variable domain: GAGVSQSPSNKVTEKGKDVELRCDPISGHTALYWYRQSLGQGLEFLIYFQGNSAPDKSGLPSDRFSAERTGGSVSTLTIQRTQQEDSAVYLCASSPTSDGEQFFGPGTRLTVL.

This clone was observed a single time. This chain uses TRBV12-3 or TRBV12-4 with TRBJ1-2; possibly TRBD1 for D (5 bases). V dropped 6 bases and J dropped 4 bases, with 12 bases sitting between them. This CDR3 spans 13 amino acids. CDR3 sequence: CASSGTGGYGYTF. DNA of the CDR3: TGTGCCAGCAGCGGGACGGGGGGCTATGGCTACACCTTC.

Here the CDR3 reads CASSPGADTEAFF. The CDR3 DNA is TGTGCCAGCAGCCCAGGGGCTGACACTGAAGCTTTCTTT. The gene calls are TRBV7-3 and TRBJ1-1; D possibly corresponds to TRBD1 (6 bases). The CDR3 has 13 residues. V was shortened by 5 bases and J by 3 bases, with 10 bases between the two germline ends. CDR1 is SGHTA, CDR2 FQGTGA, per germline.

The gene calls are TRBV3-1 (or the pseudogene TRBV3-2) and TRBJ2-1; 9 bases fit TRBD1. The CDR3 covers 16 residues. V shed 7 bases and J 0 bases; nucleotides not matched to a gene: 7. The germline V gene has CDR1 LGHDT and CDR2 YNNKEL (reference sequence). The CDR3 region has the DNA TGTGCCAGCAACCGAGTGACAGGGGGCTCCTACAATGAGCAGTTCTTC. Encoded protein: CASNRVTGGSYNEQFF.

On this clone: One junction end does not reproduce the germline sequence, and a read error may be involved. The chain joins TRBV29-1 to TRBJ2-7; D perhaps matches TRBD1 (6 bases). CDR3 length: 12 amino acids. The germline gives CDR1 SQVTM, CDR2 ANQGSEA. As DNA, the CDR3 is TGCAGCGTTGAAGTAGGGGACAATCGACAGAACTTC. This encodes CSVEVGDNRQNF.

This clone was detected many times. This chain connects TRBV7-8 to TRBJ2-5; D unclear. The V and J ends lost 4 bases and 4 bases respectively, with 16 bases between them. CDR1 and CDR2 (germline): SGHVS, FQNEAQ. This CDR3 region has 15 residues. CDR3 nucleotides: TGTGCCAGCAGCTCCTCCCCGAGGCTAGTAGAGACCCAGTACTTC. Amino acid sequence: CASSSSPRLVETQYF. The complete variable domain, with remaining parts taken from reference TRBV7-8 and TRBJ2-5, reads GAGVSQSPRYKVAKRGQDVALRCDPISGHVSLFWYQQALGQGPEFLTYFQNEAQLDKSGLPSDRFFAERPEGSVSTLKIQRTQQEDSAVYLCASSSSPRLVETQYFGPGTRLLVL.

The chain couples TRBV4-1 to TRBJ2-1; D could derive from TRBD1 or TRBD2 (5 bases each). This CDR3 comprises 14 residues. The V end was cut by 7 bases, the J end by 6 bases, with 16 bases between. Germline CDR1 and CDR2: MGHRA and YSYEKL. The CDR3 spells CASKRQGASNEQFF. DNA of the CDR3: TGCGCCAGCAAGAGGCAGGGAGCTAGCAATGAGCAGTTCTTC.

This sequence joins TRBV5-1 and TRBJ2-1; 7 bases match TRBD2. Germline CDR1 is SGHRS and CDR2 is YFSETQ. V shed 0 bases, J shed 6 bases, and the junction held 9 bases outside the gene matches. This CDR3 is 16 amino acids long. The CDR3 spells CASSLAGRASGNEQFF. Written as DNA, the CDR3 is TGCGCCAGCAGCTTGGCCGGTCGGGCTAGCGGCAATGAGCAGTTCTTC.

J is TRBJ1-4 and V is TRBV27; TRBD1 aligns across 8 bases. J lost 8 bases, V lost 6 bases, and 14 bases had no gene match. The CDR3 loop spans 16 amino acids. CDR1 MNHEY and CDR2 SMNVEV come from the germline V gene (reference sequence). DNA of the CDR3: TGTGCCAGCAGCATAAGCAGGGGGCGCGGGGCCGAAAAACTGTTTTTT. The encoded protein is CASSISRGRGAEKLFF.

The rearrangement uses TRBV7-9 and TRBJ1-1; no definite D call. CDR3 length equals 14 residues. Trimming left V 1 base short and J 12 bases short, with 18 bases between. The germline V gene has CDR1 SEHNR and CDR2 FQNEAQ (reference sequence). This CDR3 reads CASSLGGRGNSPFF. The CDR3 coding sequence is TGTGCCAGCAGCTTAGGAGGGCGGGGAAATTCCCCTTTCTTT.

The rearrangement links TRBV10-3 to TRBJ2-2; D uncertain. The CDR3 covers 11 residues. V was cut by 10 bases and J by 5 bases, with 8 bases left in between. The germline V gene has CDR1 ENHRY and CDR2 SYGVKD. The DNA of the CDR3 is TGTGCCACCGGGCGTACCGGGGAGCTGTTTTTT. Translated, it gives CATGRTGELFF.

This chain connects TRBV5-1 to TRBJ1-4; TRBD1 might be the D (6 bases). The CDR3 has 14 amino acids. Germline CDR1 and CDR2: SGHRS and YFSETQ. The germline V and J ends were trimmed by 0 bases and 8 bases, with 11 bases remaining between them. The CDR3 here is CASSLEGGGEKLFF. CDR3 nucleotides: TGCGCCAGCAGCTTGGAGGGGGGCGGGGAAAAACTGTTTTTT.

The genes are TRBV5-5 and TRBJ2-7, with TRBD1 identical over 8 bases. The CDR3 is made up of 15 amino acids. V lost 4 bases, J lost 6 bases, and 12 bases stayed unmatched. Germline CDR1 SGHKS, CDR2 YYEKEE (reference sequence). This chain's CDR3 is CASSLRGQGSGEQYF. Written as DNA, the CDR3 is TGTGCCAGCAGCCTCAGAGGACAGGGTAGCGGCGAGCAGTACTTC.

This clone is a singleton in its sample. V is TRBV12-3 or TRBV12-4 and J is TRBJ1-2, with TRBD1 matching 7 bases. V was pared by 6 bases and J by 8 bases, with 6 bases of the junction left unmatched. CDR3 size: 12 residues. The CDR3 nucleotides read TGTGCCAGCAGGCCTGAGGGGGCCGGCTACACCTTC. It specifies CASRPEGAGYTF.

V gene TRBV5-5 combines with J gene TRBJ2-3; TRBD1 matches 7 bases. Losses at the gene ends were 4 bases for V and 3 bases for J; bases not matched to a gene: 11. This CDR3 comprises 16 residues. CDR1 and CDR2 (germline): SGHKS, YYEKEE (reference sequence). CDR3: CASSPDDRVVTDTQYF. DNA for the CDR3: TGTGCCAGCAGCCCAGACGACAGGGTAGTAACAGATACGCAGTATTTT.

This chain joins TRBV5-4 and TRBJ2-1; 7 bases are a match to TRBD1. This CDR3 comprises 15 residues. CDR1 and CDR2 from the germline V gene are SGHNT and YYREEE (reference sequence). Germline trimming cut 2 bases from V and 7 bases from J; bases unmatched to any gene: 9. CDR3 in amino acids: CASSLPGQIGNEQFF. As DNA, the CDR3 is TGTGCCAGCAGCTTACCGGGACAGATAGGAAATGAGCAGTTCTTC.

The chain combines TRBV7-8 with TRBJ2-5; D unclear. This CDR3 contains 13 residues. Germline CDR1 is SGHVS and CDR2 is FQNEAQ. V lost 5 bases, J lost 4 bases, and 11 bases lay in between. The chain's CDR3 is CASSPTYLETQYF. CDR3 in DNA: TGTGCCAGCAGCCCCACTTATCTAGAGACCCAGTACTTC.

J is TRBJ1-1 and V is TRBV12-3 or TRBV12-4, with D perhaps TRBD1 (6 bases). CDR3 length equals 13 residues. Trimming shortened V by 4 bases and J by 10 bases, and 16 bases separated the two germline ends. DNA for the CDR3: TGTGCCAGCAGTTGGGGGACATCAACGGCAGCTTTCTTT. Translated, it gives CASSWGTSTAAFF.

The J gene is TRBJ2-7, the V gene TRBV3-1 (or the pseudogene TRBV3-2), with 7 bases matching TRBD2. The CDR3 is 15 residues long. The germline V gene encodes CDR1 LGHDT and CDR2 YNNKEL (reference sequence). The V and J ends lost 3 bases and 5 bases, in that order; junction bases with no gene match: 10. The CDR3 reads CASSHWTRSSHEQYF. CDR3 DNA: TGTGCCAGCAGCCATTGGACTAGATCTTCCCACGAGCAGTACTTC.

CDR3 amino acids: CAISEAGGSYEQYF. The CDR3 region has the DNA TGTGCCATCAGTGAGGCTGGTGGTTCCTACGAGCAGTACTTC. The chain uses TRBV10-3 and TRBJ2-7, with unresolved D. From germline, CDR1 is ENHRY and CDR2 SYGVKD. CDR3 length: 14 amino acids. V lost 2 bases, J lost 1 base, and 9 bases lay in between.